This TCR beta chain was identified during a study of human T cells and chemical hapten exposure. Broader study findings: Compared with pre-sensitization or healthy control sets, expanded TCRs clustered more.

Time point reported: pre-sensitization, week 0. Regarding treatment: therapeutic diphenylcyclopropenone sensitization with weekly scalp DPC. Unseparated into fractions, whole blood served as the source from which total RNA was extracted. Only a few counts were recorded for this clonotype. Its matching antigen is unknown. Individual cDNA molecules had unique molecular identifiers attached to them by the library. TCRdb independently ran MiXCR on the RACE reads; one entry per CDR3 protein. This repertoire shows 200,000 to 300,000 distinct CDR3 sequences, about 9% found once; its top ten account for roughly 2.5%. The material was whole blood, obtained in connection with sensitization to the hapten diphenylcyclopropenone (DPC). The clonotype comes from a woman between 40 and 50 years old with alopecia areata. Some clones in this sample may be carry-over from other donors' samples.

The CDR3 reads CASSYPSGSSYEQYF. CDR3 nucleotide sequence: TGTGCCAGCAGCTACCCCAGCGGGAGCTCCTACGAGCAGTACTTC. The chain uses TRBV7-9 and TRBJ2-7; TRBD2 aligns across 8 bases. The CDR3 spans 15 residues. J lost 0 bases, V lost 4 bases, and 5 bases had no gene match. Germline V gives CDR1 SEHNR, CDR2 FQNEAQ (reference sequence). The full variable domain, completed using reference TRBV7-9 and TRBJ2-7, is DTGVSQNPRHKITKRGQNVTFRCDPISEHNRLYWYRQTLGQGPEFLTYFQNEAQLEKSRLLSDRFSAERPKGSFSTLEIQRTEQGDSAMYLCASSYPSGSSYEQYFGPGTRLTVT.